The rows below give T cell receptor beta chains drawn from one sample of a study of blood T cell repertoires in COVID-19. Method: immunoSEQ multiplex PCR; TCRdb's copy keeps in-frame clones and lacks some. The sample contains about 370,000 clones, 89% of which appear only once. Sequenced: PBMCs or T cells enriched from blood (not recorded which). The source is a young woman who had recovered from COVID-19. Both conserved end residues are part of each CDR3. D genes are given only for firm matches. Size tells how often a clone was seen (once, few, many) or the class of an expanded clone, and some rows leave it out.

d_call	v_call	clone_size	j_call	cdr3_aa	cdr3_nt
NA	TRBV19	NA	TRBJ1-1	CASSDGRGLNTEAFF	TGTGCCAGTAGTGACGGTCGGGGTTTGAACACTGAAGCTTTCTTT
NA	TRBV14	NA	TRBJ2-2	CASSQALGGTGELFF	TGTGCCAGCAGCCAAGCTCTAGGGGGCACCGGGGAGCTGTTTTTT
NA	TRBV5-4	NA	TRBJ2-7	CASSQDRAGGNEQYF	TGTGCCAGCAGCCAGGACCGTGCAGGAGGAAACGAGCAGTACTTC
TRBD1	TRBV7-9	NA	TRBJ1-2	CASSLLVQGGGYTF	TGTGCCAGCAGCTTATTGGTGCAGGGGGGAGGCTACACCTTC
NA	TRBV25-1	NA	TRBJ1-4	CASSEDSNEKLFF	TGTGCCAGCAGTGAAGACAGCAATGAAAAACTGTTTTTT
TRBD1	TRBV10-3	NA	TRBJ1-3	CAISPQDRMRFMRNRNTIYF	TGTGCCATCAGCCCCCAGGACAGGATGAGATTTATGAGGAATCGAAACACCATATATTTT
NA	TRBV11-3	NA	TRBJ2-1	CASSAGATYNEQFF	TGTGCCAGCAGCGCTGGGGCTACTTACAATGAGCAGTTCTTC
NA	TRBV7-9	NA	TRBJ1-4	CASSRTVNEKLFF	TGTGCCAGCAGCCGGACAGTTAATGAAAAACTGTTTTTT
TRBD1	TRBV15	NA	TRBJ1-3	CATVPPSQQGAGNTIYF	TGTGCCACCGTCCCCCCCTCCCAACAGGGGGCTGGAAACACCATATATTTT
TRBD2	TRBV6-5	once	TRBJ2-4	CASSYSRTRSNIQYF	TGTGCCAGCAGTTACTCTAGGACTAGATCGAACATTCAGTACTTC
NA	TRBV3-1/TRBV3-2	NA	TRBJ2-5	CASSQDPRAGWETQYF	TGTGCCAGCAGCCAAGATCCCAGGGCTGGATGGGAGACCCAGTACTTC
TRBD1	TRBV6-5	NA	TRBJ1-1	CASTPGTDSTEAFF	TGTGCCAGCACCCCCGGGACAGACTCCACTGAAGCTTTCTTT
NA	TRBV10-1	NA	TRBJ2-5	CASSEGGRETQYF	TGCGCCAGCAGTGAAGGAGGGAGAGAGACCCAGTACTTC
NA	TRBV24-1	NA	TRBJ2-1	CATRPQGSNEQFF	TGTGCCACCAGACCCCAGGGGAGCAATGAGCAGTTCTTC
TRBD1	TRBV4-3	NA	TRBJ1-2	CASSQAYGQGAGIYGYTF	TGCGCCAGCAGCCAGGCGTACGGACAGGGGGCCGGAATCTATGGCTACACCTTC
NA	TRBV2	NA	TRBJ1-3	CASSEVGRATGNTIYF	TGTGCCAGCAGTGAGGTGGGCAGGGCAACTGGAAACACCATATATTTT
TRBD1	TRBV11-2	NA	TRBJ1-1	CASSLQGVNTEAFF	TGTGCCAGCAGCCTACAGGGGGTAAACACTGAAGCTTTCTTT
TRBD1	TRBV19	once	TRBJ2-4	CASSMTGLNSAKNIQYF	TGTGCCAGTAGTATGACAGGGTTGAATTCGGCCAAAAACATTCAGTACTTC
NA	TRBV7-3	NA	TRBJ2-2	CASSPTTGSSWAGELFF	TGTGCCAGCAGCCCGACCACAGGGTCTAGTTGGGCCGGGGAGCTGTTTTTT
NA	TRBV5-1	NA	TRBJ2-7	CASSLEGLSRREQYF	TGCGCCAGCAGCTTGGAGGGACTTTCTAGGCGGGAGCAGTACTTC
TRBD2	TRBV18	NA	TRBJ2-7	CASSPGGGNEQYF	TGTGCCAGCTCACCTGGGGGAGGGAACGAGCAGTACTTC
TRBD1	TRBV14	few	TRBJ1-2	CASSKPNRGWNGYTF	TGTGCCAGCAGCAAGCCCAACAGGGGCTGGAATGGCTACACCTTC
TRBD2	TRBV6-5	NA	TRBJ2-5	CASRLAGVGETQYF	TGTGCCAGCAGGCTAGCGGGAGTGGGAGAGACCCAGTACTTC
NA	TRBV12-5	NA	TRBJ1-5	CASGLLGGVNQPQHF	TGTGCTAGTGGTTTGTTAGGGGGGGTCAATCAGCCCCAGCATTTT
TRBD1	TRBV7-2	NA	TRBJ2-1	CASSLGQGIDEQFF	TGTGCCAGCAGCTTAGGACAGGGTATCGATGAGCAGTTCTTC
NA	TRBV28	NA	TRBJ1-2	CASTGFRGYTF	TGTGCCAGTACGGGGTTTCGGGGCTACACCTTC
NA	TRBV7-3	few	TRBJ2-5	CASSLCRLEEETQYF	TGTGCCAGCAGCTTATGCCGACTAGAAGAAGAGACCCAGTACTTC
NA	TRBV5-1	few	TRBJ1-1	CASSLEGGSTEAFF	TGCGCCAGCAGCTTGGAAGGGGGAAGTACTGAAGCTTTCTTT
TRBD1	TRBV28	NA	TRBJ1-2	CASITSQQGVYTF	TGTGCCAGCATCACCAGTCAACAGGGGGTCTACACCTTC
NA	TRBV5-4	NA	TRBJ2-2	CASSLGGDTGELFF	TGTGCCAGCAGCTTGGGAGGAGACACCGGGGAGCTGTTTTTT
NA	TRBV7-2	NA	TRBJ2-3	CASSPDRFHRRDTQYF	TGTGCCAGCAGCCCCGACAGGTTCCATCGGAGGGATACGCAGTATTTT
TRBD2	TRBV19	NA	TRBJ2-5	CASSIELAVQETQYF	TGTGCCAGTAGTATAGAACTAGCGGTCCAAGAGACCCAGTACTTC
TRBD2	TRBV25-1	NA	TRBJ2-7	CASSPRTSGFSYEQYF	TGTGCCAGCAGTCCCCGGACTAGCGGATTTTCCTACGAGCAGTACTTC
NA	TRBV29-1	NA	TRBJ1-1	CSVEGTRGGGGTEAFF	TGCAGCGTTGAAGGTACCAGGGGCGGCGGTGGCACTGAAGCTTTCTTT
TRBD2	TRBV11-2	NA	TRBJ2-3	CASSLTIAGGRSTDTQYF	TGTGCCAGCAGCTTAACAATAGCGGGGGGGCGGAGCACAGATACGCAGTATTTT
NA	TRBV30	NA	TRBJ1-3	CAWSLSSGNTIYF	TGTGCCTGGAGTTTGAGCTCTGGAAACACCATATATTTT
NA	TRBV6-4	NA	TRBJ1-5	CASSEQANQPQHF	TGTGCCAGCAGTGAACAGGCAAATCAGCCCCAGCATTTT
NA	TRBV30	NA	TRBJ2-7	CAWSVAGGYEQYF	TGTGCCTGGAGTGTAGCCGGCGGATACGAGCAGTACTTC
TRBD1	TRBV27	NA	TRBJ1-3	CASSLDRGLGNTIYF	TGTGCCAGCAGTTTAGACAGGGGGCTTGGAAACACCATATATTTT
NA	TRBV2	NA	TRBJ2-7	CASSSGTSHYEQYF	TGTGCCAGCAGTTCCGGGACTTCCCACTACGAGCAGTACTTC
NA	TRBV18	few	TRBJ2-7	CASSPPGTYEQYF	TGTGCCAGCTCACCACCCGGGACCTACGAGCAGTACTTC
NA	TRBV6-1	NA	TRBJ1-5	CASSEGAGGNQPQHF	TGTGCCAGCAGTGAAGGGGCGGGGGGCAATCAGCCCCAGCATTTT
TRBD2	TRBV29-1	NA	TRBJ2-3	CSVGGAGGPGDTQYF	TGCAGCGTTGGAGGAGCGGGAGGGCCGGGAGATACGCAGTATTTT
TRBD2	TRBV6-2/TRBV6-3	NA	TRBJ2-5	CASSNSGAETQYF	TGTGCCAGCAGCAATAGCGGGGCAGAGACCCAGTACTTC
NA	TRBV5-6	once	TRBJ2-5	CASSYQGTQYF	TGTGCCAGCAGCTACCAGGGGACCCAGTACTTC
NA	TRBV10-1	once	TRBJ2-7	CASSELGRGYEQYF	TGCGCCAGCAGTGAGTTGGGCAGGGGCTACGAGCAGTACTTC